Listed here are 18 T cell receptor beta chains from one sample, sequenced in a study of T cells in localized non-small cell lung cancer (dated by TCRdb to the early 2020s). The protocol used for the library was the immunoSEQ multiplex PCR assay. Sourced from immuneACCESS, this table was stored by TCRdb with only in-frame sequences that have V and J called. A share of the clones is absent; for the studies checked, an unresolved V gene accounts for under half, and the remainder has no known explanation. For this sample the table gives 20,000 to 30,000 clones, of which around 88% were detected only once. The top ten hold about 9.5% of the sample. The sequencing used peripheral blood mononuclear cells, collected before any cancer treatment. The receptors here all came from a woman aged 35 to 70 with stage III lung adenocarcinoma.

This chain links TRBV7-2 with TRBJ1-4; 8 bases match TRBD1. Germline loops: CDR1 SGHTA, CDR2 FQGNSA. This CDR3 comprises 15 residues. Trimming took 7 bases from V and 3 from J; bases not matched to a gene: 7. The CDR3: CASTLNRGANEKLFF. The CDR3 nucleotides read TGTGCCAGCACCCTTAACAGGGGGGCTAATGAAAAACTGTTTTTT. The whole variable domain, filled in from reference TRBV7-2 and TRBJ1-4, reads GAGVSQSPSNKVTEKGKDVELRCDPISGHTALYWYRQSLGQGLEFLIYFQGNSAPDKSGLPSDRFSAERTGGSVSTLTIQRTQQEDSAVYLCASTLNRGANEKLFFGSGTQLSVL.

The genes are TRBV5-1 and TRBJ1-5; a weak D match, TRBD1 (5 bases). With 3 bases removed from V and 8 bases from J, the gap between germline ends came to 18 bases. In germline, CDR1 is SGHRS, CDR2 YFSETQ. The CDR3 runs 15 residues. The CDR3, as DNA: TGCGCCAGCAGCTACTCCCCAGGGTACTCTAAGCCCCAGCATTTT. As protein: CASSYSPGYSKPQHF.

This clone was observed once. The J gene is TRBJ2-5, the V gene TRBV2; unclear D gene. The CDR3 runs 13 residues. The germline V gene has CDR1 SNHLY and CDR2 FYNNEI. Trimming removed 9 bases at V and 2 bases at J, with 13 bases between. The CDR3 DNA reads as TGTGCCAGTAACCTTCGCGTGCAAGAGACCCAGTACTTC. It is translated as CASNLRVQETQYF.

The rearrangement uses TRBV5-1 and TRBJ2-7; a weak D match, TRBD2 (6 bases). The CDR3 covers 14 residues. Per germline, CDR1 SGHRS and CDR2 YFSETQ. V was shortened by 5 bases and J by 3 bases, with 15 bases between the two germline ends. Written as DNA, the CDR3 is TGCGCCAGCAGGCCCGGCGGGACCGGCTACGAGCAGTACTTC. Protein sequence: CASRPGGTGYEQYF.

V is TRBV5-1 and J is TRBJ1-3; D is uncertain. V lost 0 bases and J 0 bases, leaving 4 bases between the germline ends. The CDR3 length is 14 residues. Germline V lookup: CDR1 SGHRS, CDR2 YFSETQ. CDR3: CASSLASSGNTIYF. The CDR3, as DNA: TGCGCCAGCAGCTTGGCGAGCTCTGGAAACACCATATATTTT.

The genes are TRBV5-1 and TRBJ1-1; TRBD1 agrees at 12 bases. J was trimmed by 11 bases and V by 6 bases; bases with no gene match: 14. CDR3 length: 15 residues. The germline V gene encodes CDR1 SGHRS and CDR2 YFSETQ. This CDR3 is CASNQAGTGGYEAFF. In DNA, the CDR3 is TGCGCCAGCAACCAGGCCGGGACAGGGGGCTATGAGGCTTTCTTT.

This chain joins TRBV7-9 and TRBJ1-4; TRBD1 might be the D (6 bases). V gave up 5 bases and J gave up 0 bases, with 16 bases separating them. The germline gives CDR1 SEHNR, CDR2 FQNEAQ (reference sequence). The CDR3 extends over 17 amino acids. The CDR3 DNA sequence: TGTGCCAGCAGCGCACAGACAGGCTACGCAACTAATGAAAAACTGTTTTTT. This gives the protein CASSAQTGYATNEKLFF.

This clone was detected only a few times. The rearrangement joins TRBV29-1 to TRBJ2-5, with D perhaps matching TRBD1 (6 bases). Germline V CDR1 and CDR2: SQVTM, ANQGSEA. The CDR3 sequence is 14 residues long. Trimming pared 7 bases from V and 2 bases from J, leaving 17 bases between. In DNA, the CDR3 is TGCAGCGCCGTACCCGGGACACATCAAGAGACCCAGTACTTC. It is translated as CSAVPGTHQETQYF.

The rearrangement joins TRBV5-4 to TRBJ2-7; D is unresolved. The CDR3 contains 14 residues. V lost 1 base and J 2 bases, leaving 10 bases between the germline ends. The V gene's germline CDR1 is SGHNT and CDR2 YYREEE (reference sequence). The CDR3 here is CASSLRSPPYEQYF. As DNA, the CDR3 is TGTGCCAGCAGCTTGAGGAGTCCCCCCTACGAGCAGTACTTC.

This clone was observed a single time. J is TRBJ2-1 and V is TRBV19, with TRBD1 matching 8 bases. The CDR3 is 15 residues long. Unmatched junction bases numbered 11, after V lost 7 bases and J lost 6 bases. The germline V gene encodes CDR1 LNHDA and CDR2 SQIVND (reference sequence). The CDR3: CASNAVRQGTNEQFF. For the CDR3, the DNA is TGTGCCAGTAACGCCGTGAGACAGGGGACCAATGAGCAGTTCTTC.

This clone was seen a single time. This sequence joins TRBV2 and TRBJ1-2; D gene unclear. CDR1 is SNHLY, CDR2 FYNNEI, per germline. The CDR3 spans 13 residues. Trimming stripped 5 bases from V and 8 bases from J, with 15 bases between. This CDR3 is CASSQAGSYGYTF. DNA for the CDR3: TGTGCCAGCAGTCAGGCAGGATCGTACGGCTACACCTTC.

V and J are TRBV18 and TRBJ2-3, with TRBD1 identical over 8 bases. The V gene's germline CDR1 is KGHSH and CDR2 LQKENI. This CDR3 region has 15 residues. V shed 4 bases, J shed 4 bases, and the junction held 7 bases outside the gene matches. CDR3 in amino acids: CASSRGQGGADTQYF. CDR3 bases: TGTGCCAGCTCACGCGGACAGGGAGGCGCAGATACGCAGTATTTT.

The chain carries TRBV7-2 and TRBJ1-5; D gene unclear. Germline assignment: CDR1 SGHTA and CDR2 FQGNSA. The CDR3 runs 17 residues. Trimming removed 5 bases from V and 2 bases from J, with 19 bases in between. DNA of the CDR3: TGTGCCAGCAGCCCTCCTACGTTGATTGGGGGCAATCAGCCCCAGCATTTT. Translated, it gives CASSPPTLIGGNQPQHF.

The chain combines TRBV11-2 with TRBJ2-3; D is perhaps TRBD1 (6 bases). The V end lost 2 bases, the J end lost 3 bases, and 12 bases lay between the germline ends. In germline, CDR1 is SGHAT, CDR2 FQNNGV. The CDR3 runs 15 residues. The CDR3 nucleotides read TGTGCCAGCAGCTTATCCAGGGGTGGGACAGATACGCAGTATTTT. Its protein is CASSLSRGGTDTQYF.

CDR3 in DNA: TGTGCCAGCAGCCTCGGACAGGGGAATGGCTACACCTTC. Translated: CASSLGQGNGYTF. V gene TRBV7-3 combines with J gene TRBJ1-2, with 9 positions matching TRBD1. The CDR3 length is 13 residues. CDR1 is SGHTA, CDR2 FQGTGA, per germline. Trimming cost V 5 bases and J 6 bases; bases outside gene matches: 4. The full variable domain, completed using reference TRBV7-3 and TRBJ1-2, is GAGVSQTPSNKVTEKGKYVELRCDPISGHTALYWYRQSLGQGPEFLIYFQGTGAADDSGLPNDRFFAVRPEGSVSTLKIQRTERGDSAVYLCASSLGQGNGYTFGSGTRLTVV.

The V gene is TRBV6-1, the J gene TRBJ1-1, with 7 bases fitting TRBD1. Germline CDR1 and CDR2: MNHNS and SASEGT. The CDR3 is made up of 15 amino acids. The trim removed 6 bases at V and 1 base at J, leaving 8 bases unmatched. The CDR3 nucleotides are TGTGCCAGCAGAAACAGGGGTCGGGGGAACACTGAAGCTTTCTTT. Its translation is CASRNRGRGNTEAFF.

This chain uses TRBV9 with TRBJ2-7; 8 positions agree with TRBD2. CDR1 SGDLS and CDR2 YYNGEE come from the germline V gene. The CDR3 spans 14 residues. J gave up 3 bases and V 0 bases, and 2 bases lay outside the gene matches. As DNA, the CDR3 is TGTGCCAGCAGCGTAGACCGGGGGGGCTACGAGCAGTACTTC. Translation gives CASSVDRGGYEQYF.

There are a few counts of this clone. This chain connects TRBV7-3 to TRBJ2-1; 8 nucleotides agree with TRBD2. CDR3 length: 14 residues. The ends lost 1 base at V and 4 bases at J; junction bases unmatched: 0. Germline values: CDR1 SGHTA, CDR2 FQGTGA. The CDR3 sequence: CASSLSGGYNEQFF. In DNA, the CDR3 is TGTGCCAGCAGCTTAAGCGGGGGGTACAATGAGCAGTTCTTC.